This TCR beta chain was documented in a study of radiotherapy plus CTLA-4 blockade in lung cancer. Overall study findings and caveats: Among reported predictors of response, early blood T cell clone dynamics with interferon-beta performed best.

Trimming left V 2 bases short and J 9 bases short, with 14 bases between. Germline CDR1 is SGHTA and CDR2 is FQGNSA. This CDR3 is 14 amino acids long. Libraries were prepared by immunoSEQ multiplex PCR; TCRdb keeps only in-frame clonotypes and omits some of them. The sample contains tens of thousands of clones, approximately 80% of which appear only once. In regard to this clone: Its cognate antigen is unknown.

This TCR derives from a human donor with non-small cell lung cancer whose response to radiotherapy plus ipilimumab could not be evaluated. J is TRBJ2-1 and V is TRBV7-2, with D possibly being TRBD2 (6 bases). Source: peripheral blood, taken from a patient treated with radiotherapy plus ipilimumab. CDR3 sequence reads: CASSLPGQGGEQFF. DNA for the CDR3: TGTGCCAGCAGCTTACCAGGGCAGGGAGGTGAGCAGTTCTTC.